These T cell receptor beta chains were read from a single sample in a study of T cells in pancreatic ductal adenocarcinoma. Some clones are missing from TCRdb's copy, which holds only in-frame ones; the method was immunoSEQ multiplex PCR. Of about 100,000 clones listed, 90% to 95% are singletons. Sample: PBMCs. The receptors stem from a human donor with pancreatic ductal adenocarcinoma. Both conserved end residues are part of each CDR3. D genes are given only for firm matches. Some rows have no size entry. The others give once, few or many, or a class for an expanded clone.

d_call | j_call | clone_size | v_call | cdr3_nt | cdr3_aa
TRBD2 | TRBJ2-7 | NA | TRBV4-1 | TGCGCCAGCAGCCAAGTATCAGGACTAGCGAGTCCCTACGAGCAGTACTTC | CASSQVSGLASPYEQYF
TRBD1 | TRBJ2-3 | NA | TRBV29-1 | TGCAGCGTTCGTAGGGGGCCAGATACGCAGTATTTT | CSVRRGPDTQYF
NA | TRBJ1-2 | NA | TRBV7-9 | TGTGCCAGCAGCCACCCGGGAGGTGGCTACACCTTC | CASSHPGGGYTF
NA | TRBJ1-2 | few | TRBV6-1 | TGTGCCAGCAAAGGACAGCCCTATGGCTACACCTTC | CASKGQPYGYTF
NA | TRBJ2-1 | NA | TRBV11-1 | TGTGCCAGCAAACCGGACAGTCCCTACAATGAGCAGTTCTTC | CASKPDSPYNEQFF
NA | TRBJ2-2 | NA | TRBV9 | TGTGCCAGCGGACCAACAGGGGGGGGGAACACCGGGGAGCTGTTTTTT | CASGPTGGGNTGELFF
NA | TRBJ2-5 | once | TRBV7-2 | TGTGCCAGCAGCTTAGGAGGGTTTCAAGAGACCCAGTACTTC | CASSLGGFQETQYF
NA | TRBJ1-1 | NA | TRBV7-8 | TGTGCCAGCAGTGGAGGGGGAGGGGCTGAAGCTTTCTTT | CASSGGGGAEAFF
NA | TRBJ2-5 | NA | TRBV18 | TGTGCCAGCTCACCCCCGGGGATCCAAGAGACCCAGTACTTC | CASSPPGIQETQYF
NA | TRBJ1-1 | NA | TRBV5-1 | TGCGCCAGCAGCTTGACAGGGATGAACACTGAAGCTTTCTTT | CASSLTGMNTEAFF
TRBD1 | TRBJ2-2 | NA | TRBV5-1 | TGCGCCAGCAGCCAGGGGGCTGACACCGGGGAGCTGTTTTTT | CASSQGADTGELFF
NA | TRBJ1-5 | NA | TRBV11-3 | TGTGCCAGCAGCGGCTTATATAGCAATCAGCCCCAGCATTTT | CASSGLYSNQPQHF
TRBD2 | TRBJ2-5 | NA | TRBV12-5 | TGTGCTAGTGGTCTAGCGGGGCAAGAGACCCAGTACTTC | CASGLAGQETQYF
TRBD1 | TRBJ2-5 | NA | TRBV10-3 | TGTGCCATCAGCTGGGGGACAGGGGGCCGGCAAGAGACCCAGTACTTC | CAISWGTGGRQETQYF
NA | TRBJ1-3 | NA | TRBV7-9 | TGTGCCAGCAGCGCTCCCTCGAGAATCTCTGGAAACACCATATATTTT | CASSAPSRISGNTIYF
TRBD1 | TRBJ1-5 | NA | TRBV7-9 | TGTGCCAGCAGCCGCGACGGAACAGGGGCCCAGCATTTT | CASSRDGTGAQHF
NA | TRBJ2-7 | NA | TRBV2 | TGTGCCAGCGGGTGGAGAGGCTACGAGCAGTACTTC | CASGWRGYEQYF
TRBD1 | TRBJ2-7 | once | TRBV28 | TGTGCCACCACAGGGGCCTACGAGCAGTACTTC | CATTGAYEQYF
NA | TRBJ2-3 | NA | TRBV7-2 | TGTGCCAGCAGCTTAGTTTTCGGCACAGATACGCAGTATTTT | CASSLVFGTDTQYF
NA | TRBJ1-1 | NA | TRBV18 | TGTGCCAGCTCCGGGTGGATCACTGAAGCTTTCTTT | CASSGWITEAFF
TRBD1 | TRBJ2-3 | NA | TRBV5-6 | TGTGCCAGCAGTTATATCGGGACAGTTAGCGCAGATACGCAGTATTTT | CASSYIGTVSADTQYF
NA | TRBJ2-2 | NA | TRBV9 | TGTGCCAGCAGCGCTACTAGGGCCGGGGAGCTGTTTTTT | CASSATRAGELFF
TRBD2 | TRBJ2-7 | NA | TRBV5-4 | TGTGCCAGCAGCTTGACTAGCGGAGAGCAGTACTTC | CASSLTSGEQYF
NA | TRBJ1-1 | NA | TRBV20-1 | TGCAGTGCCGCCTCAGTTGAAGCTTTCTTT | CSAASVEAFF
NA | TRBJ2-1 | NA | TRBV28 | TGTGCCAGCAGCCAAGTCAGTCAGGGTGGCTATGAGCAGTTCTTC | CASSQVSQGGYEQFF
NA | TRBJ2-2 | NA | TRBV5-6 | TGTGCCAGCAGCACCGTTTTGGTTGGGGGCCTGGCCGGGGAGCTGTTTTTT | CASSTVLVGGLAGELFF
TRBD2 | TRBJ2-1 | NA | TRBV28 | TGTGCCAGCAGTTTATCTGTAGCGGGAGTTCTCGACAATGAGCAGTTCTTC | CASSLSVAGVLDNEQFF
TRBD2 | TRBJ2-1 | NA | TRBV11-2 | TGTGCCAGCAGCTTAGTAGCGGGAGGGTACAATGAGCAGTTCTTC | CASSLVAGGYNEQFF
NA | TRBJ2-7 | NA | TRBV2 | TGTGCCAGCAGTTTTTCGGGACTATCCCCAGGGGACGAGCAGTACTTC | CASSFSGLSPGDEQYF
TRBD2 | TRBJ2-7 | NA | TRBV5-4 | TGTGCCAGCAGACCGGGACTAGCGAACTACGAGCAGTACTTC | CASRPGLANYEQYF
TRBD2 | TRBJ2-3 | NA | TRBV2 | TGTGCCAGCGGCTATGTTAGCGGGGGGGGCGCAGATACGCAGTATTTT | CASGYVSGGGADTQYF
TRBD2 | TRBJ2-5 | once | TRBV5-1 | TGCGCCAGCAGCTTGGGGGGGACTAGCGGGAACCAAGAGACCCAGTACTTC | CASSLGGTSGNQETQYF
TRBD1 | TRBJ2-3 | NA | TRBV27 | TGTGCCAGCAGTTCAATGGACAGGGGTTTTGTCTCGGTGGATACGCAGTATTTT | CASSSMDRGFVSVDTQYF
TRBD2 | TRBJ2-5 | NA | TRBV5-1 | TGCGCCAGCAGCTCAGGGTGGGAGGGACAAGAGACCCAGTACTTC | CASSSGWEGQETQYF
NA | TRBJ2-2 | NA | TRBV7-2 | TGTGCCAGCAGCTCGCTTCAGGCCGGGGAGCTGTTTTTT | CASSSLQAGELFF
NA | TRBJ1-2 | NA | TRBV23-1 | TGCGCCAGCAGTCAATCGGGGGGTGGCTACACCTTC | CASSQSGGGYTF
NA | TRBJ2-7 | NA | TRBV27 | TGTGCCAGCAGTTTCTCGGGACTTGGGTACGAGCAGTACTTC | CASSFSGLGYEQYF
TRBD1 | TRBJ2-1 | once | TRBV5-1 | TGCGCCAGCAGGCTACAGGGGGATGAGCAGTTCTTC | CASRLQGDEQFF
TRBD1 | TRBJ2-7 | NA | TRBV30 | TGTGCCTGGAGCTCCCCTGACGTGACAGGGAGACTTCTAGGCTTCTACGAGCAGTACTTC | CAWSSPDVTGRLLGFYEQYF
NA | TRBJ2-2 | NA | TRBV11-2 | TGTGCCAGCAACGTACAGGGTTTTGGGGAGCTGTTTTTT | CASNVQGFGELFF
TRBD1 | TRBJ1-4 | NA | TRBV29-1 | TGCAGCGTTGAAGGGGGACAGGGGTACCCAAAACTGTTTTTT | CSVEGGQGYPKLFF
TRBD1 | TRBJ1-5 | once | TRBV18 | TGTGCCAGCTCGGGGGGGACAGGTAAAAATCAGCCCCAGCATTTT | CASSGGTGKNQPQHF
TRBD2 | TRBJ2-1 | NA | TRBV28 | TGTGCCAGCAGTCCTTGGGTAGCGGGAGCTGAGGGGCAGTTCTTC | CASSPWVAGAEGQFF
NA | TRBJ2-7 | NA | TRBV27 | TGTGCCAGCAGTTCTCGAGGCGAGCAGTACTTC | CASSSRGEQYF
TRBD1 | TRBJ1-1 | once | TRBV7-8 | TGTGCCAGCAGCGAAGGACAGGGCAAAGCTTTCTTT | CASSEGQGKAFF
TRBD2 | TRBJ2-1 | NA | TRBV7-8 | TGTGCCAGCAGCTTAGGACTAGCGGTTAGTACTGAGCAGTTCTTC | CASSLGLAVSTEQFF
NA | TRBJ2-3 | NA | TRBV30 | TGTGCCTGGAGTGGCCTGAGAGATACGCAGTATTTT | CAWSGLRDTQYF
TRBD2 | TRBJ2-1 | NA | TRBV7-3 | TGTGCCAGCAGCAGCGGGAGTCCCAATGAGCAGTTCTTC | CASSSGSPNEQFF
TRBD1 | TRBJ2-7 | NA | TRBV6-1 | TGTGCCAGCAGTGACCAGGGGGTTCTATACGAGCAGTACTTC | CASSDQGVLYEQYF